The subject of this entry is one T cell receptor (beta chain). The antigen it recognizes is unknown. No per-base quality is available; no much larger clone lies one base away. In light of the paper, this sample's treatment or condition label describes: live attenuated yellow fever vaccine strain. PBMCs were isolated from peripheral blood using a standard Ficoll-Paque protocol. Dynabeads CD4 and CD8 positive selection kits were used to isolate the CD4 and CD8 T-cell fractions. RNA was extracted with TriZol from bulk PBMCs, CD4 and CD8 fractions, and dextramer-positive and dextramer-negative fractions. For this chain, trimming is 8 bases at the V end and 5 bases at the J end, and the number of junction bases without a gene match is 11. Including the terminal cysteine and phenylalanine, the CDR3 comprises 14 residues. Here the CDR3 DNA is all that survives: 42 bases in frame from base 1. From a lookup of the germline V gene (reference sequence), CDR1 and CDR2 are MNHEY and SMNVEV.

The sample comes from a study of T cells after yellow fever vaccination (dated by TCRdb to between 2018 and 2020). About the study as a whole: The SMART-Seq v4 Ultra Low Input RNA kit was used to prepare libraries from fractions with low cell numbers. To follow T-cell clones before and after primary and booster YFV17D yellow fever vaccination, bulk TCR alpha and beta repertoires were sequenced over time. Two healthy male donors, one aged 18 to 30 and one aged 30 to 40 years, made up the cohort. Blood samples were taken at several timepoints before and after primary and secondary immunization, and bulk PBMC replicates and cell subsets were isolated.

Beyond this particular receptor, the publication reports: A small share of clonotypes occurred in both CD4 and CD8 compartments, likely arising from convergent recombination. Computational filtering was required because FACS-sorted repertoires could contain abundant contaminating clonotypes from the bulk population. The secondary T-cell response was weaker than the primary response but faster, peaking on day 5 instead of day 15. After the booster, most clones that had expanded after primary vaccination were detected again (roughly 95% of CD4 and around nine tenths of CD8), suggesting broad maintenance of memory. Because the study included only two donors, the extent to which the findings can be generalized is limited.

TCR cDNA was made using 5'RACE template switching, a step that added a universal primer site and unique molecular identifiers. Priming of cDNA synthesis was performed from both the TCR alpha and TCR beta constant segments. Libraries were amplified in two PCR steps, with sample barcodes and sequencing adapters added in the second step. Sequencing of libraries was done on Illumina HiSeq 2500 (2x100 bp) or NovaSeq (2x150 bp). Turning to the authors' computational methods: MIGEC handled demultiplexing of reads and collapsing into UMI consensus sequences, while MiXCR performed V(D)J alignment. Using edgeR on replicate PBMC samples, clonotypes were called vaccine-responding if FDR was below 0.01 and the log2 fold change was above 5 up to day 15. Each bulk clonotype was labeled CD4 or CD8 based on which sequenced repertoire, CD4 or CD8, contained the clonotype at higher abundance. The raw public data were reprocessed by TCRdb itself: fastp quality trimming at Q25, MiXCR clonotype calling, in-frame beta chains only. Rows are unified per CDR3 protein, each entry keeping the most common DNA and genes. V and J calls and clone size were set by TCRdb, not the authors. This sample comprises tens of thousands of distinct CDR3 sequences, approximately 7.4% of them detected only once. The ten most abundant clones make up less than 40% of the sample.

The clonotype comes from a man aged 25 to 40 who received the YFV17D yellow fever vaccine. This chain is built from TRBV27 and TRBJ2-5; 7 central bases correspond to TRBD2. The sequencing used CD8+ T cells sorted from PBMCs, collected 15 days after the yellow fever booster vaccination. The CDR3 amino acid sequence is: CASETLAAGETQYF. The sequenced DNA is TGTGCCAGCGAGACGCTAGCGGCGGGGGAGACCCAGTACTTC.